The clone carrying this TCR beta chain was seen repeatedly, ten times or more. The antigen remains undetermined. TCRdb independently ran MiXCR on the 5' RACE reads; one entry per CDR3 protein. The sample yields tens of thousands of distinct CDR3 sequences, roughly 7% seen once. These data come from a study of T cells after yellow fever vaccination. Points from the study as a whole: The secondary response was weaker but peaked faster, day 5 versus 15.

This specimen consisted of CD8+ T cells sorted from PBMCs, obtained around 10 days after the first yellow fever vaccination. The sequence was collected from a man aged 18 to 30 who received the YFV17D yellow fever vaccine.

The CDR3 nucleotides are TGTGCCAGCAGCGCCACAGATGACCCCTACGAGCAGTACGTC. Translation: CASSATDDPYEQYV. The chain has TRBV9 and TRBJ2-7, with D unresolved. The CDR3 spans 14 residues. The germline V and J ends were trimmed by 3 bases and 2 bases, with 12 bases remaining between them. Germline V gives CDR1 SGDLS, CDR2 YYNGEE.